A single TCR beta chain is shown here with its context. One junction end does not reproduce the germline sequence, and a read error may be involved. The sample is drawn from a study of blood T cell repertoires in COVID-19. There are 15 residues in the CDR3. CDR1 is SGHDT, CDR2 YYEEEE, per germline. The assay was immunoSEQ multiplex PCR, and TCRdb's table has in-frame clones only and misses some. The sample holds under 100,000 clones, 80% to 90% seen once. Sequenced: peripheral blood. The TCR sequence derives from a man between 50 and 59 years old with acute or convalescent COVID-19. The rearrangement joins TRBV5-6 to TRBJ2-5, with a weak D call TRBD2 (5 bases). CDR3 residues: CASTLLSAVQETQYF. The DNA of the CDR3 is TGTGCCAGCACCTTGCTATCAGCGGTCCAAGAGACCCAGTACTTC.